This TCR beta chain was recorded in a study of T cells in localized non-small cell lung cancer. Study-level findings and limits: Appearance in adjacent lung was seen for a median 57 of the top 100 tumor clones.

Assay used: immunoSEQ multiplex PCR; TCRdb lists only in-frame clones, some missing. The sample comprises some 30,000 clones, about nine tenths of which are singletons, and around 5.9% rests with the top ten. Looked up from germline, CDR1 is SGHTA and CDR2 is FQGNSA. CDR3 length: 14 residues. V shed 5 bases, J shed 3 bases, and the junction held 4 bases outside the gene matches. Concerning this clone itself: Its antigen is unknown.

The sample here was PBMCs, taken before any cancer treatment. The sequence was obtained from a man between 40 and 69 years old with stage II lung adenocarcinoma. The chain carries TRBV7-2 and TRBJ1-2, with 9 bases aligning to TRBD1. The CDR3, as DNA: TGTGCCAGCAGCCTACAGGGGGCGGACTATGGCTACACCTTC. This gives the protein CASSLQGADYGYTF.